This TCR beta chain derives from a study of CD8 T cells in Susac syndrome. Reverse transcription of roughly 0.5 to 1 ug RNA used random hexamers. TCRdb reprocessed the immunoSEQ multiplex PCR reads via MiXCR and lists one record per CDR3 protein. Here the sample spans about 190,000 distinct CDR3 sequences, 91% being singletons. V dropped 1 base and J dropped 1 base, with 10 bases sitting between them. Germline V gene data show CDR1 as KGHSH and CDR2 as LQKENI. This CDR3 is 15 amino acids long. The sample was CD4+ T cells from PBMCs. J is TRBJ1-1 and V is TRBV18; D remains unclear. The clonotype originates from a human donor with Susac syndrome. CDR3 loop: CASSPRGPQNTEAFF. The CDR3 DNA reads TGTGCCAGCTCACCACGGGGTCCGCAGAACACTGAAGCTTTCTTT.